The 32 T cell receptor beta chains below come from one sample, sequenced in a study of T cell clusters in autoimmune cytopenias (dated by TCRdb to about 2019). Per sample, approximately 250 ng of peripheral blood genomic DNA, approximately 41,000 genome equivalents, was used for TRB amplification. Sequencing was carried out with an Illumina MiSeq. TRB rearrangements were amplified by multiplex PCR following a touch-down protocol, with the TRB-A and TRB-B primer pools mixed in one tube. The reads, reprocessed by TCRdb, yield one row per CDR3 protein sequence and no DNA. This sample's table has entries for 6,000 to 9,000 distinct CDR3 sequences. The top ten clones comprise 3.5% to 4.5% of the sample. This same sample was also taken into another study, of T cell repertoires in aging, cancer and after chemotherapy.

Sequenced: peripheral blood. The receptors come from a human donor in good health.

This clonotype is called medium-sized (0.01 to 0.1%) based on its frequency. The chain joins TRBV19 to TRBJ2-3; TCRdb designates TRBD1, a call that cannot be tested without DNA. CDR1 LNHDA and CDR2 SQIVND come from the germline V gene (reference sequence). The length of the CDR3 is 14 residues. CDR3 amino acids: CASTVAGGTDTQYF.

This chain connects TRBV19 to TRBJ1-1. There are 13 residues in the CDR3. Germline CDR1 reads LNHDA; CDR2 reads SQIVND (reference sequence). CDR3 in amino acids: CATRKAGGAEAFF.

This chain uses TRBV6-5 with TRBJ1-6. The CDR3 loop spans 14 amino acids. Germline assignment: CDR1 MNHEY and CDR2 SVGAGI. CDR3 protein: CASSGRSLNSPLHF.

Here the CDR3 reads CASSTGVGYTF. The rearrangement links TRBV6-5 to TRBJ1-2; TCRdb's assignment of TRBD1 cannot be checked, as there is no DNA. This CDR3 is 11 amino acids long. CDR1 MNHEY and CDR2 SVGAGI come from the germline V gene.

This clonotype is classed as medium-sized (0.01 to 0.1%) by frequency. J is TRBJ2-7 and V is TRBV19; TCRdb's D gene call, TRBD2, goes unchecked for lack of DNA. The CDR3 has 14 amino acids. CDR1 is LNHDA, CDR2 SQIVND, per germline (reference sequence). The CDR3: CASSPADPTYEQYF.

The CDR3 protein is CASSHGENYGYTF. The rearrangement joins TRBV18 to TRBJ1-2. This CDR3 is 13 amino acids long. Looked up from germline, CDR1 is KGHSH and CDR2 is LQKENI.

The V gene is TRBV7-6, the J gene TRBJ2-2; there is no DNA to check the TCRdb D call of TRBD2. CDR3 length equals 15 residues. Germline V gene lookup returns CDR1 SGHVS and CDR2 FNYEAQ. CDR3 sequence reads: CASSFERRVLGELFF.

This chain links TRBV6-5 with TRBJ1-4; with no DNA, the TCRdb D assignment of TRBD1 cannot be verified. This CDR3 is built from 12 residues. CDR1 MNHEY and CDR2 SVGAGI come from the germline V gene. This CDR3 reads CASSDRDQKLFF.

The chain has TRBV7-6 and TRBJ1-3; lacking DNA, the TRBD1 call made by TCRdb goes unchecked. CDR1 and CDR2 (germline): SGHVS, FNYEAQ. The CDR3 is 15 residues long. CDR3 sequence: CASSLAAGAGNTIYF.

Measured by frequency, this clonotype is medium-sized. V is TRBV15 and J is TRBJ2-5; TCRdb's assignment of TRBD1 cannot be checked, as there is no DNA. CDR3 length: 14 amino acids. Per the germline V gene, CDR1 is LNHNV and CDR2 is YYDKDF (reference sequence). Here the CDR3 reads CATSRGQEAETQYF.

This chain connects TRBV5-4 to TRBJ2-7; TCRdb reports TRBD2, a call that lacks DNA to check it against. There are 15 residues in the CDR3. CDR1 and CDR2 (germline): SGHNT, YYREEE (reference sequence). CDR3: CASSLVVAGSYEQYF.

V gene TRBV18 combines with J gene TRBJ1-1; TCRdb proposes TRBD1, but this gene call is untestable without DNA. CDR1 is KGHSH and CDR2 is LQKENI in the germline V gene. The CDR3 is 16 residues long. The CDR3 spells CASSPRQGAPNTEAFF. The entire variable domain, with the rest obtained from reference TRBV18 and TRBJ1-1, is as follows: NAGVMQNPRHLVRRRGQEARLRCSPMKGHSHVYWYRQLPEEGLKFMVYLQKENIIDESGMPKERFSAEFPKEGPSILRIQQVVRGDSAAYFCASSPRQGAPNTEAFFGQGTRLTVV.

This clonotype is identified as medium-sized from frequency. J is TRBJ2-5 and V is TRBV27; TCRdb designates TRBD1, a call that cannot be tested without DNA. Germline V gene sequence: CDR1 MNHEY, CDR2 SMNVEV (reference sequence). The CDR3 covers 14 residues. The CDR3 loop reads CASSRQDRGETQYF.

V is TRBV30 and J is TRBJ1-5. The length of the CDR3 is 14 residues. Germline-derived CDR1 and CDR2 are GTSNPN and SVGIG (reference sequence). CDR3 amino acids: CAWSGMREDQSQHF.

The chain carries TRBV7-2 and TRBJ2-1. CDR1 and CDR2 from the germline V gene are SGHTA and FQGNSA. The CDR3 is 13 residues long. CDR3 sequence reads: CASSWQVYNEQFF.

CDR3 in amino acids: CASSITMGLAGTHLAKNIQYF. The chain employs TRBV6-2 or TRBV6-3 and TRBJ2-4; the D call of TRBD2 rests on TCRdb alone, since no DNA is present to check it. The germline gives CDR1 MNHEY, CDR2 SVGEGT. There are 21 residues in the CDR3.

The chain employs TRBV6-5 and TRBJ1-2; the TCRdb call, TRBD1, lacks DNA for checking. CDR3 length: 12 residues. Germline CDR1 is MNHEY and CDR2 is SVGAGI. CDR3 residues: CASTRGRYGYTF.

This rearrangement joins TRBV6-5 to TRBJ1-4. CDR3 length equals 13 residues. The germline V gene encodes CDR1 MNHEY and CDR2 SVGAGI. CDR3: CASSPRDIGELFF.

This rearrangement joins TRBV10-3 to TRBJ2-1; absent DNA, TCRdb's TRBD2 call cannot be checked. The CDR3 runs 16 residues. CDR1 is ENHRY and CDR2 is SYGVKD in the germline V gene. The CDR3 region is CAVLDSGSRAYIEQFF.

The chain combines TRBV5-1 with TRBJ2-2; lacking DNA, the TRBD1 call made by TCRdb goes unchecked. The V gene's germline CDR1 is SGHRS and CDR2 YFSETQ. The CDR3 extends over 15 amino acids. The CDR3 spells CASSRSGRYTGELFF.

This sequence joins TRBV5-4 and TRBJ2-3; TCRdb returns TRBD1, unconfirmable since there is no DNA. This CDR3 has 16 residues. Germline assignment: CDR1 SGHNT and CDR2 YYREEE (reference sequence). The CDR3 is CASSLGGWGGTDTQYF.

In terms of frequency, this clonotype is medium-sized. The chain links TRBV6-2 or TRBV6-3 to TRBJ2-3; the D gene TCRdb calls, TRBD1, cannot be checked with no DNA. The V gene's germline CDR1 is MNHEY and CDR2 SVGEGT. This CDR3 is built from 12 residues. CDR3 sequence reads: CASGGATDTQYF.

This clonotype registers medium-sized by frequency. This rearrangement joins TRBV19 to TRBJ2-5; lacking DNA, the TRBD2 call made by TCRdb goes unchecked. Germline CDR1 is LNHDA and CDR2 is SQIVND (reference sequence). This CDR3 comprises 18 residues. This CDR3 reads CASSMEGLAGGEGETQYF. Full variable domain (rest looked up from reference TRBV19 and TRBJ2-5): DGGITQSPKYLFRKEGQNVTLSCEQNLNHDAMYWYRQDPGQGLRLIYYSQIVNDFQKGDIAEGYSVSREKKESFPLTVTSAQKNPTAFYLCASSMEGLAGGEGETQYFGPGTRLLVL.

The gene calls are TRBV10-3 and TRBJ2-1; TCRdb lists TRBD1, though no DNA is available to test this call. Germline CDR1 is ENHRY and CDR2 is SYGVKD. This CDR3 has 16 amino acids. The CDR3: CAISDREGQAFHEQFF.

The chain couples TRBV5-5 to TRBJ1-2; the TCRdb call, TRBD1, lacks DNA for checking. This CDR3 is 14 amino acids long. Germline V CDR1 and CDR2: SGHKS, YYEKEE (reference sequence). CDR3 amino acids: CASSPDPSERGYTF. Complete variable domain (other parts from reference TRBV5-5 and TRBJ1-2): DAGVTQSPTHLIKTRGQQVTLRCSPISGHKSVSWYQQVLGQGPQFIFQYYEKEERGRGNFPDRFSARQFPNYSSELNVNALLLGDSALYLCASSPDPSERGYTFGSGTRLTVV.

According to its frequency, this clonotype is medium-sized. The J gene is TRBJ2-1, the V gene TRBV13; TCRdb names TRBD2, which stays unverified in the absence of DNA. Germline V gives CDR1 PRHDT, CDR2 FYEKMQ (reference sequence). This CDR3 is built from 16 residues. CDR3 sequence: CASSLGNLAGPNEQFF.

The J gene is TRBJ1-5, the V gene TRBV19. The V gene's germline CDR1 is LNHDA and CDR2 SQIVND (reference sequence). The CDR3 sequence is 14 residues long. The CDR3 sequence: CASSITDSNQPQHF.

This clonotype is medium-sized by frequency. This sequence joins TRBV7-9 and TRBJ2-7. This CDR3 region has 14 residues. Germline loops: CDR1 SEHNR, CDR2 FQNEAQ (reference sequence). The CDR3: CASSPVTNSYEQYF.

This clonotype is labeled medium-sized based on frequency. This chain uses TRBV30 with TRBJ2-4; TCRdb outputs TRBD2, but without DNA this stays unchecked. Germline values: CDR1 GTSNPN, CDR2 SVGIG (reference sequence). The CDR3 totals 16 residues. The CDR3 protein is CAWTPARVLAKNIQYF. The variable domain in full, completed from reference TRBV30 and TRBJ2-4, reads SQTIHQWPATLVQPVGSPLSLECTVEGTSNPNLYWYRQAAGRGLQLLFYSVGIGQISSEVPQNLSASRPQDRQFILSSKKLLLSDSGFYLCAWTPARVLAKNIQYFGAGTRLSVL.

This clonotype is deemed medium-sized (0.01 to 0.1%) by its frequency. The V gene is TRBV27, the J gene TRBJ2-5; TCRdb gives TRBD1 as the D gene, but with no DNA this cannot be confirmed. The CDR3 runs 13 residues. Germline V gene data show CDR1 as MNHEY and CDR2 as SMNVEV (reference sequence). CDR3 sequence: CASRPGRGETQYF.

The chain is built from TRBV5-1 and TRBJ2-2; TCRdb gives TRBD2 as the D gene, but with no DNA this cannot be confirmed. CDR3 size: 18 residues. Germline CDR1 reads SGHRS; CDR2 reads YFSETQ. The CDR3 sequence: CVSSVGTSGRAGTGELFF.

J is TRBJ2-1 and V is TRBV30; TCRdb selects TRBD2, and the lack of DNA leaves this call unchecked. Germline V gives CDR1 GTSNPN, CDR2 SVGIG (reference sequence). This CDR3 contains 18 residues. CDR3: CAWRTSGPRLASYNEQFF.